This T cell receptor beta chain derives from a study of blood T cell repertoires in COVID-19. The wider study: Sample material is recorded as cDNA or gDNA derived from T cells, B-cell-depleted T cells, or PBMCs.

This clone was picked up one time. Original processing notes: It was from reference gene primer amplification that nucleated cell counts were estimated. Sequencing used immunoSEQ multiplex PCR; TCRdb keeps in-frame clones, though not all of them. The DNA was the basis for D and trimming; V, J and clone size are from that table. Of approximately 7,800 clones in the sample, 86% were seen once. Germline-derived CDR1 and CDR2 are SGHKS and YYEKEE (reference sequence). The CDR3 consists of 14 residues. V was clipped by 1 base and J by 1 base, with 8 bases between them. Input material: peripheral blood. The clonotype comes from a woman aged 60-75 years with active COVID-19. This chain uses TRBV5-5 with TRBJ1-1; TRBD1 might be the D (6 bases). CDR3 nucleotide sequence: TGTGCCAGCAGCTTGCAGGGGAAGAACACTGAAGCTTTCTTT. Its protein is CASSLQGKNTEAFF.